This T cell receptor beta chain was found in a study of T cells after yellow fever vaccination. Whole-study findings and limits: A limited proportion of clonotypes was detected within both the CD4 and CD8 compartments. High-abundance clonotypes from the bulk population could contaminate FACS-sorted repertoires.

Trimming cost V 2 bases and J 0 bases, with 8 bases left between them. Germline V gene lookup returns CDR1 SGHRS and CDR2 YFSETQ. The CDR3 extends over 14 amino acids. TCRdb reanalysed the 5' RACE reads using MiXCR and keeps one entry per CDR3 protein. Here the sample spans some 420,000 distinct CDR3 sequences, under 20% being singletons. Remarks on this clonotype: Its antigen is as yet unknown.

This receptor was taken from a man between 18 and 35 years old who received the YFV17D yellow fever vaccine. The gene calls are TRBV5-1 and TRBJ2-5, with D unclear. The material sequenced was PBMCs, taken before the yellow fever booster vaccination. CDR3 loop: CASSFGSYQETQYF. CDR3 DNA: TGCGCCAGCAGCTTCGGCTCCTACCAAGAGACCCAGTACTTC.